The 9 T cell receptor beta chains listed next were all sequenced from one sample in a study of cytotoxic CD8 clonotypes in ibrutinib-treated CLL. Sequencing used immunoSEQ multiplex PCR; TCRdb keeps in-frame clones, though not all of them. This sample yields 58,000 or so clones, of which approximately 57% are seen a single time; roughly 14% belongs to the top ten. The specimen was PBMCs, collected after 12 months of ibrutinib treatment. These receptors all come from a human donor with chronic lymphocytic leukemia.

The chain has TRBV5-1 and TRBJ2-1; TRBD1 agrees at 12 bases. V lost 4 bases and J lost 6; bases outside the gene matches: 11. The CDR3 contains 17 residues. CDR1 is SGHRS and CDR2 is YFSETQ in the germline V gene. CDR3 amino acids: CASSLGQGAVWVNEQFF. DNA for the CDR3: TGCGCCAGCAGCCTGGGACAGGGGGCAGTCTGGGTCAATGAGCAGTTCTTC.

This rearrangement joins TRBV30 to TRBJ1-1, with D possibly TRBD1 on 5 matching bases. Trimming shortened V by 2 bases and J by 4 bases, and 11 bases separated the two germline ends. CDR1 and CDR2 from the germline V gene are GTSNPN and SVGIG (reference sequence). CDR3 size: 13 residues. This chain's CDR3 is CAWSPGLITEAFF. The DNA of the CDR3 is TGTGCCTGGAGTCCAGGGCTCATCACTGAAGCTTTCTTT.

The rearrangement joins TRBV5-8 to TRBJ1-5, with D possibly being TRBD1 (5 bases). The V gene lost 0 bases and the J gene lost 2 bases, with 9 bases spanning the gap. Germline assignment: CDR1 SGHTS and CDR2 YDEGEE. This CDR3 contains 15 residues. The DNA of the CDR3 is TGTGCCAGCAGCTTGGCCAGGACACGCAATCAGCCCCAGCATTTT. Residues: CASSLARTRNQPQHF.

CDR3 region: CASSESGTGTPCLCYEQYF. In DNA form, the CDR3 reads TGCGCCAGCAGTGAATCCGGGACAGGGACCCCCTGTCTATGCTACGAGCAGTACTTC. The rearrangement joins TRBV10-1 to TRBJ2-7, with TRBD1 identical over 9 bases. Germline CDR1 and CDR2: WNHNN and SYGVQD (reference sequence). Trimming at V came to 3 bases and at J to 3 bases, leaving 18 bases not matched to a gene. CDR3 length equals 19 residues.

This chain connects TRBV5-1 to TRBJ2-5; 10 nucleotides agree with TRBD2. This CDR3 has 16 residues. V lost 4 bases and J lost 5; bases outside the gene matches: 11. Germline V gene lookup returns CDR1 SGHRS and CDR2 YFSETQ. The CDR3 reads CASSRTTSGEGETQYF. In DNA, the CDR3 is TGCGCCAGCAGCCGCACTACTAGCGGGGAGGGGGAGACCCAGTACTTC.

The rearrangement joins TRBV18 to TRBJ2-7; no clear D gene. CDR1 and CDR2 (germline): KGHSH, LQKENI. Trimming stripped 2 bases from V and 4 bases from J, with 6 bases between. The CDR3 runs 12 residues. CDR3 in DNA: TGTGCCAGCTCACCAGCCGGGTACGAGCAGTACGTC. Translating it yields CASSPAGYEQYV.

V gene TRBV5-1 combines with J gene TRBJ1-5; D uncertain. The germline gives CDR1 SGHRS, CDR2 YFSETQ. Trimming took 0 bases from V and 9 from J, leaving 10 bases between them. CDR3 length: 13 amino acids. The DNA of the CDR3 is TGCGCCAGCAGCTTGGGAGACGCGGCGCCCCAGCATTTT. It is translated as CASSLGDAAPQHF.

CDR3 sequence: CASSSTARGGTEAFF. The CDR3 DNA is TGTGCCAGCAGCTCAACCGCCAGGGGTGGGACTGAAGCTTTCTTT. This chain uses TRBV5-4 with TRBJ1-1; tentative D call: TRBD1 (6 bases). Germline V lookup: CDR1 SGHNT, CDR2 YYREEE (reference sequence). V shed 3 bases and J shed 5 bases, with 17 bases lying between them. The length of the CDR3 is 15 residues.

This chain's CDR3 is CASSDSRLNAEQYF. In nucleotides, the CDR3 is TGTGCCAGCAGTGACTCTCGGTTAAACGCCGAGCAGTACTTC. The J gene is TRBJ2-7, the V gene TRBV6-1; no firm D call. This CDR3 is 14 amino acids long. Germline assignment: CDR1 MNHNS and CDR2 SASEGT. Trimming pared 3 bases from V and 6 bases from J, leaving 15 bases between.